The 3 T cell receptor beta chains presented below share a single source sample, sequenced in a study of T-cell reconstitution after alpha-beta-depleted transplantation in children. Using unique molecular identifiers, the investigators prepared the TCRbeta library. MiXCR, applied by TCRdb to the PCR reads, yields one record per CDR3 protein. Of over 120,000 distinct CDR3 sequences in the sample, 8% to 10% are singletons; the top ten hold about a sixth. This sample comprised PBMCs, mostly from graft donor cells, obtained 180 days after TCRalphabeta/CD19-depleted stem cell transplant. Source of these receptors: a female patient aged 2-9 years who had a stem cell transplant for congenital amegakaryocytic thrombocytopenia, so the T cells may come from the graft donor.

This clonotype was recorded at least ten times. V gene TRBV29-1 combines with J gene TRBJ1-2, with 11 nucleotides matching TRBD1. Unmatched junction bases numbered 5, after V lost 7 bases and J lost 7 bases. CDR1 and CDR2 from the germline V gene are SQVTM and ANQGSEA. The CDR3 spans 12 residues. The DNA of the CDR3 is TGCAGCGGATGGACAGGGGGCCCTGGCTACACCTTC. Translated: CSGWTGGPGYTF. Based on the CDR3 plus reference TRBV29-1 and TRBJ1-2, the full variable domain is SAVISQKPSRDICQRGTSLTIQCQVDSQVTMMFWYRQQPGQSLTLIATANQGSEATYESGFVIDKFPISRPNLTFSTLTVSNMSPEDSSIYLCSGWTGGPGYTFGSGTRLTVV.

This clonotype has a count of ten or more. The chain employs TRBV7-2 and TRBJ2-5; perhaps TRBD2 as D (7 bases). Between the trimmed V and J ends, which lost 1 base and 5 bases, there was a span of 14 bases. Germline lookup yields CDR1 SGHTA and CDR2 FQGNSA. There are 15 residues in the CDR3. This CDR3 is CASSLVRGAVETQYF. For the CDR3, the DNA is TGTGCCAGCAGCTTAGTCCGGGGGGCTGTTGAGACCCAGTACTTC.

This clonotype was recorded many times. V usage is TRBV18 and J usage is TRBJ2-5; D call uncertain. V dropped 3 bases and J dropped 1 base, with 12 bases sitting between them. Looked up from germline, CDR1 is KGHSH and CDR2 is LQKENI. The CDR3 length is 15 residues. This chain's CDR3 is CASSPVWSRQETQYF. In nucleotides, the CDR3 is TGTGCCAGCTCACCCGTCTGGTCGCGCCAAGAGACCCAGTACTTC.